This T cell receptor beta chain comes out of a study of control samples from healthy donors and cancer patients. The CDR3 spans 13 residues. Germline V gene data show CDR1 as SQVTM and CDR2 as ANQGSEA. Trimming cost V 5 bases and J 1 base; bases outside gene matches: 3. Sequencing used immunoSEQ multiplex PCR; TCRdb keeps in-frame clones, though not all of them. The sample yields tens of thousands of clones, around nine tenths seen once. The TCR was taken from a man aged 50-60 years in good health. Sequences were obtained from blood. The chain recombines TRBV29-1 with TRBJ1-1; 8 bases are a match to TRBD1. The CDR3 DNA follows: TGCAGCGTTAGGACAGGGTGGAACACTGAAGCTTTCTTT. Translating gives CSVRTGWNTEAFF.